The present TCR beta chain was sequenced within a study of vaccination effects on CD4 cells after COVID-19. About the research overall: Post-vaccine draws lagged the second dose by a median of 72 days.

It was after approximately 11 days of culture that CD4+ T cells were isolated. Two-dose vaccination with either BNT162b2 or mRNA-1273 was given to the participants. Both day 3 and day 7 saw half the medium replaced with IL-2 medium. Details on this clone: The antigen is undetermined.

Some clones are missing from TCRdb's copy, which holds only in-frame ones; the method was immunoSEQ multiplex PCR. The sample holds about 39,000 clones, more than 65% seen once. The specimen comprised CD4+ T cells from PBMCs cultured without peptide, sampled after COVID-19 vaccination. The TCR comes from a human donor who received a COVID-19 vaccine.

The CDR3 DNA reads TGTGCTAGTGGTTCCGCCCGGTTGTACTACAATGAGCAGTTCTTC. Its translation is CASGSARLYYNEQFF. The chain couples TRBV12-5 to TRBJ2-1; no clear D gene. Per the germline V gene, CDR1 is LGHNT and CDR2 is FRNRAP. Trimming cost V 4 bases and J 3 bases, with 13 bases left between them. The CDR3 runs 15 residues.